This T cell receptor beta chain is from a study of cytomegalovirus exposure and HLA in healthy donors. Looked up from germline, CDR1 is GTSNPN and CDR2 is SVGIG (reference sequence). The V gene end was trimmed by 5 bases and the J gene end by 6 bases; junction bases not matched to a gene: 9. The CDR3 length is 14 residues. PCR used 60 Vbeta primers and 13 Jbeta primers. Sequencing was performed with immunoSEQ multiplex PCR; in TCRdb, only in-frame clones are kept and a portion is missing. This table holds 100,000 or so clones, 50% to 65% found once. Overall study findings and caveats: TCR beta sequences reportedly predicted the HLA-A and HLA-B alleles of most subjects accurately. Rare TCR sequences dominated, though some public TCRs recurred in many donors. Certain indistinguishable V segments, among them TRBV6-2 and TRBV6-3, were excluded. CMV serostatus was the only recorded immune exposure for donors.

Notes on this clone: Its matching antigen is unknown.

The chain has TRBV30 and TRBJ1-5, with 8 nucleotides matching TRBD1. The clonotype comes from a man aged 30 to 45 in good health and CMV-seropositive. The sequenced material came from PBMCs. For the CDR3, the DNA is TGTGCCTGGGGACCCGGGACAGGCGGTCAGCCCCAGCATTTT. Protein sequence: CAWGPGTGGQPQHF.